Presented here are 14 T cell receptor beta chains from one specimen sequenced in a study of blood T cell repertoires in COVID-19. Some clones are missing from TCRdb's copy, which holds only in-frame ones; the method was immunoSEQ multiplex PCR. The data show about 70,000 clones, more than 80% seen once. Sequenced: peripheral blood. Every receptor here comes from an elderly man with acute or convalescent COVID-19.

CDR3 DNA sequence: TGTGCCAGCAGTTACTCGGAGGGACAGGGGGCGTATGGCTACACCTTC. As protein: CASSYSEGQGAYGYTF. V gene TRBV6-6 combines with J gene TRBJ1-2, with TRBD1 identical over 12 bases. CDR1 is MNHNY and CDR2 is SVGAGI in the germline V gene (reference sequence). The CDR3 is 16 residues long. The trim removed 0 bases at V and 5 bases at J, leaving 4 bases unmatched.

DNA of the CDR3: TGTGTCAGAAGCTCCAGGACAGGGAGGCGGGAGCTGTTTTTT. Translated, it gives CVRSSRTGRRELFF. The chain employs TRBV7-5 and TRBJ2-2; whether TRBD1, the table's D call, matches the DNA was not checked. TRBV7-5 is noted as a pseudogene. This CDR3 is 14 amino acids long.

The V call is TRBV3-1 (or the pseudogene TRBV3-2), the J call TRBJ2-7; TRBD2 aligns across 8 bases. J lost 3 bases, V lost 3 bases, and 7 bases had no gene match. Germline assignment: CDR1 LGHDT and CDR2 YNNKEL (reference sequence). This CDR3 contains 15 residues. In DNA, the CDR3 is TGTGCCAGCAGCCAGCGTGGGACTAGTGACTACGAGCAGTACTTC. Its protein product is CASSQRGTSDYEQYF.

This chain links TRBV11-1 with TRBJ2-7, with 8 bases aligning to TRBD1. The germline gives CDR1 SGHAT, CDR2 FQDESV (reference sequence). The CDR3 consists of 14 residues. V gave up 5 bases and J gave up 7 bases; unmatched junction bases: 10. In nucleotides, the CDR3 is TGTGCCAGCAGCCTGACAGGGGAATGGAGGGAGCAGTACTTC. Translation gives CASSLTGEWREQYF.

This clone is a singleton in its sample. V is TRBV6-2 or TRBV6-3 and J is TRBJ1-5; 7 bases are a match to TRBD1. Germline V gene data show CDR1 as MNHEY and CDR2 as SVGEGT. The length of the CDR3 is 16 residues. V was clipped by 1 base and J by 5 bases; unmatched bases: 8. The CDR3 DNA follows: TGTGCCAGCAGTTACTGGGGCAGGGGGACGGATCAGCCCCAGCATTTT. Its translation: CASSYWGRGTDQPQHF.

The CDR3, as DNA: TGTGCCAGCAGTAGAGGACGGGGAATAGGCGAGCAGTACTTC. Protein sequence: CASSRGRGIGEQYF. The chain has TRBV6-5 and TRBJ2-7; tentative D call: TRBD2 (5 bases). Trimming left V 5 bases short and J 6 bases short, with 17 bases between. Germline V gives CDR1 MNHEY, CDR2 SVGAGI. The CDR3 sequence is 14 residues long.

The chain joins TRBV19 to TRBJ2-7; possible D gene TRBD2, 6 bases. Per the germline V gene, CDR1 is LNHDA and CDR2 is SQIVND (reference sequence). V lost 5 bases, J lost 0 bases, and 20 bases lay in between. The CDR3 length is 17 residues. CDR3 region: CASSLGDGRRDSYEQYF. CDR3 nucleotide sequence: TGTGCCAGTAGTTTGGGGGATGGGAGGAGAGACTCCTACGAGCAGTACTTC.

The chain couples TRBV2 to TRBJ2-3; 8 nucleotides align to TRBD1. The V gene end was trimmed by 6 bases and the J gene end by 2 bases; junction bases not matched to a gene: 4. Germline assignment: CDR1 SNHLY and CDR2 FYNNEI. CDR3 length: 14 amino acids. The DNA of the CDR3 is TGTGCCAGCAGGCGGACAGGGTTCACAGATACGCAGTATTTT. Encoded protein: CASRRTGFTDTQYF.

This clone was seen only a few times. The chain carries TRBV6-2 or TRBV6-3 and TRBJ2-7, with 15 positions matching TRBD2. V shed 5 bases and J 1 base; nucleotides not matched to a gene: 12. CDR3 length: 19 amino acids. CDR1 MNHEY and CDR2 SVGEGT come from the germline V gene. The CDR3 spells CASSRGTSGGQFPSYEQYF. The CDR3 DNA sequence: TGTGCCAGCAGTCGGGGGACTAGCGGGGGGCAGTTCCCTTCCTACGAGCAGTACTTC.

This chain connects TRBV5-6 to TRBJ1-5, with 7 bases fitting TRBD1. Germline V gene data show CDR1 as SGHDT and CDR2 as YYEEEE. The CDR3 totals 14 residues. After removal of 2 bases from V and 5 bases from J, the junction contained 4 bases not matched to a gene. The CDR3 protein is CASSLQGQHQPQHF. The DNA for the CDR3 is TGTGCCAGCAGCTTACAGGGGCAACATCAGCCCCAGCATTTT.

V usage is TRBV4-1 and J usage is TRBJ2-1, with a tentative D call TRBD2 (5 bases). Trimming left V 0 bases short and J 4 bases short, with 10 bases between. The V gene's germline CDR1 is MGHRA and CDR2 YSYEKL. This CDR3 region has 15 residues. The CDR3 sequence is CASSQDHGGYNEQFF. In nucleotides, the CDR3 is TGCGCCAGCAGCCAAGATCATGGCGGGTACAATGAGCAGTTCTTC.

The chain employs TRBV6-2 or TRBV6-3 and TRBJ2-3; 9 nucleotides align to TRBD2. Germline values: CDR1 MNHEY, CDR2 SVGEGT. The trim removed 1 base at V and 1 base at J, leaving 3 bases unmatched. The CDR3 runs to 16 residues. CDR3 residues: CASSYLVAGGTDTQYF. The CDR3 nucleotides are TGTGCCAGCAGTTACTTGGTAGCGGGGGGCACAGATACGCAGTATTTT.

This clone was counted a single time. The V call is TRBV5-6, the J call TRBJ2-7, with D possibly matching TRBD1 (5 bases). The CDR3 consists of 12 residues. The ends were cut back, 5 bases at V and 5 bases at J, with 11 bases in the middle. Germline V gene data show CDR1 as SGHDT and CDR2 as YYEEEE. The CDR3 protein is CASRLQVDEQYF. Here the CDR3 DNA reads TGTGCCAGCAGGTTACAGGTTGACGAGCAGTACTTC.

The chain joins TRBV7-2 to TRBJ2-7; 7 positions match TRBD1. Germline V CDR1 and CDR2: SGHTA, FQGNSA. V lost 5 bases to trimming and J lost 2 bases; unmatched junction nucleotides: 6. The CDR3 covers 14 residues. CDR3: CASSTGTVTYEQYF. Here the CDR3 DNA reads TGTGCCAGCAGCACCGGGACAGTTACCTACGAGCAGTACTTC.